The sequence of this TCR beta chain was determined in a study of shared clonotypes between healthy human individuals. Study results and caveats: In contrast to clonotypes shared by all four donors, non-shared clonotypes had lower generation probabilities.

This CDR3 contains 17 residues. The V gene's germline CDR1 is LNHDA and CDR2 SQIVND (reference sequence). V lost 1 base to trimming and J lost 7 bases, with 20 bases between them. TCRdb's copy holds only in-frame clones and misses some; the assay was immunoSEQ multiplex PCR. This sample yields some 690,000 clones, of which around 91% are seen a single time; 30% to 40% belongs to the top ten. With CCR7-negative CD45RA+ TemRA cells, CD45RO+ cells were combined in CD8 memory. Worth noting for this clone: What it recognizes is unknown.

The clonotype originates from a man between 18 and 35 years old in good health. Some clones in this sample may be carry-over from other donors' samples. The chain employs TRBV19 and TRBJ2-1; possible D gene TRBD1, 6 bases. The sequencing sample was made of memory CD8+ T cells from PBMCs. Sample subset: CD45RO+ cells pooled with CCR7-negative TemRA cells. The CDR3 bases are TGTGCCAGTAGTATAGCCCGGGTACAGGGAAAGGGGAATGAGCAGTTCTTC. Translated, it gives CASSIARVQGKGNEQFF.